A selection of T cell receptor beta chains follows, all from one sample in a study of T cells in localized non-small cell lung cancer. Sequenced by immunoSEQ multiplex PCR; TCRdb stores in-frame clones only, minus some. In the table there are tens of thousands of clones, 88% of which are singletons. The sequencing here drew on peripheral blood, taken before any cancer treatment. These receptors were taken from a woman aged 40-70 years with stage I squamous cell lung carcinoma. CDR3s include the opening cysteine and the closing phenylalanine or tryptophan. Fields, in order: clone size, J gene, D gene, V gene, CDR3 protein, CDR3 DNA. D genes are given only for firm matches. The size field is filled for only some rows; it gives once, few, many or a size class.

>NA|TRBJ2-7|TRBD1|TRBV7-9
CASSHSGTGDLSWYEQYF
TGTGCCAGCAGCCATTCCGGGACAGGGGATTTGTCGTGGTACGAGCAGTACTTC
>NA|TRBJ2-3|TRBD1|TRBV6-1
CASSEGTGYTDTQYF
TGTGCCAGCAGTGAAGGGACAGGGTATACAGATACGCAGTATTTT
>NA|TRBJ1-2|NA|TRBV6-5
CASSYSTDIYGYTF
TGTGCCAGCAGTTACTCGACAGACATCTATGGCTACACCTTC
>NA|TRBJ1-2|TRBD1|TRBV19
CASSPQTGVNYGYTF
TGTGCCAGTAGTCCCCAGACAGGGGTCAACTATGGCTACACCTTC
>NA|TRBJ2-1|TRBD2|TRBV5-4
CASSFSGGGRNEQFF
TGTGCCAGCAGCTTTAGCGGGGGGGGGCGAAATGAGCAGTTCTTC
>NA|TRBJ1-2|NA|TRBV19
CASSLPGGNYGYTF
TGTGCCAGTAGTTTGCCGGGGGGTAACTATGGCTACACCTTC
>NA|TRBJ1-1|NA|TRBV11-2
CASSLDLTREAFF
TGTGCCAGCAGCTTAGATCTAACGCGTGAAGCTTTCTTT
>NA|TRBJ1-1|TRBD1|TRBV5-1
CASSLGGTANTEAFF
TGCGCCAGCAGCTTGGGAGGGACAGCAAACACTGAAGCTTTCTTT
>NA|TRBJ2-2|NA|TRBV6-5
CASSVGLGSGELFF
TGTGCCAGCAGTGTCGGGCTCGGAAGCGGGGAGCTGTTTTTT
>NA|TRBJ1-3|NA|TRBV6-5
CASRPYSGNTIYF
TGTGCCAGCAGACCGTACTCTGGAAACACCATATATTTT
>NA|TRBJ1-5|NA|TRBV6-6
CASTMTGPHQPQHF
TGTGCCAGCACCATGACCGGGCCCCATCAGCCCCAGCATTTT
>NA|TRBJ1-1|NA|TRBV9
CASSVARDGGNTEAFF
TGTGCCAGCAGCGTAGCAAGGGATGGCGGCAACACTGAAGCTTTCTTT
>NA|TRBJ2-6|NA|TRBV5-4
CASSLGQGLAGANVLTF
TGTGCCAGCAGCTTGGGGCAGGGGTTAGCTGGGGCCAACGTCCTGACTTTC
>NA|TRBJ2-7|NA|TRBV30
CAWSVVSPGDEQYF
TGTGCCTGGAGTGTTGTCTCCCCGGGCGACGAGCAGTACTTC
>NA|TRBJ1-2|NA|TRBV6-5
CASRGLGANYGYTF
TGTGCCAGCAGGGGATTGGGGGCTAACTATGGCTACACCTTC
>NA|TRBJ2-5|NA|TRBV5-1
CASSFVGDETQYF
TGCGCCAGCAGCTTTGTTGGGGATGAGACCCAGTACTTC
>NA|TRBJ1-1|TRBD1|TRBV18
CASSGQGSAFF
TGTGCCAGCTCAGGACAGGGTTCAGCTTTCTTT
>NA|TRBJ1-6|TRBD1|TRBV30
CAWSSGQVTSPLHF
TGTGCCTGGAGTTCGGGACAGGTCACTTCACCCCTCCACTTT
>NA|TRBJ2-1|TRBD1|TRBV5-1
CASSLASGQGDEQFF
TGCGCCAGCAGCTTGGCCTCGGGACAGGGAGATGAGCAGTTCTTC
>NA|TRBJ2-5|NA|TRBV5-1
CASSLGGEKTQYF
TGCGCCAGCAGCTTGGGTGGGGAGAAGACCCAGTACTTC
>NA|TRBJ1-3|NA|TRBV10-3
CAISAPGRAGNTIYF
TGTGCCATCAGTGCCCCGGGGCGGGCTGGAAACACCATATATTTT
>NA|TRBJ1-1|NA|TRBV14
CASSPLLGVTEAFF
TGTGCCAGCAGCCCATTACTCGGGGTCACTGAAGCTTTCTTT
>NA|TRBJ1-2|NA|TRBV5-6
CASSIRTANYGYTF
TGTGCCAGCAGCATAAGGACAGCTAACTATGGCTACACCTTC
>NA|TRBJ2-1|NA|TRBV2
CASRRLTQQFF
TGTGCCAGCAGAAGGCTCACTCAGCAGTTCTTC
>NA|TRBJ2-7|TRBD2|TRBV7-9
CASSFAGGQEQYF
TGTGCCAGCAGCTTCGCGGGGGGGCAAGAGCAGTACTTC
>NA|TRBJ2-2|TRBD2|TRBV10-3
CAISGRLAGGSNTGELFF
TGTGCCATCAGTGGGAGGCTAGCGGGGGGGTCGAACACCGGGGAGCTGTTTTTT
>NA|TRBJ1-4|TRBD1|TRBV7-2
CASSSTGVNEKLFF
TGTGCCAGCAGCTCGACAGGGGTAAATGAAAAACTGTTTTTT
>NA|TRBJ2-5|NA|TRBV18
CASSPPTSKGETQYF
TGTGCCAGCTCACCACCTACTAGCAAGGGAGAGACCCAGTACTTC
>once|TRBJ1-6|NA|TRBV14
CASRAGSVGPLHF
TGTGCCAGCAGGGCCGGCTCCGTCGGACCCCTCCACTTT
>once|TRBJ1-4|NA|TRBV5-1
CASSRGQLEKLFF
TGCGCCAGCAGCCGAGGACAGCTTGAAAAACTGTTTTTT
>NA|TRBJ2-1|NA|TRBV5-1
CASSWYRDRNNEQFF
TGCGCCAGCAGCTGGTACAGGGACCGCAACAATGAGCAGTTCTTC
>NA|TRBJ1-5|TRBD1|TRBV19
CASSGHPGTGYVQPQHF
TGTGCCAGTAGTGGACACCCCGGGACAGGGTACGTTCAGCCCCAGCATTTT
>NA|TRBJ1-4|NA|TRBV6-5
CASRLRSATNEKLFF
TGTGCCAGCAGACTCCGCAGCGCAACTAATGAAAAACTGTTTTTT
>NA|TRBJ1-3|NA|TRBV5-6
CASSFRTVGNTIYF
TGTGCCAGCAGCTTTCGGACAGTTGGAAACACCATATATTTT
>NA|TRBJ2-6|NA|TRBV18
CASGDTSGANVLTF
TGTGCCAGCGGGGACACTTCCGGGGCCAACGTCCTGACTTTC
>NA|TRBJ2-7|TRBD1|TRBV11-2
CASSLARSAGTGVYEQYF
TGTGCCAGCAGCTTAGCCCGGTCAGCCGGGACAGGGGTCTACGAGCAGTACTTC
>NA|TRBJ1-2|NA|TRBV21-1
CASSRQGNYGYTF
TGTGCCAGCAGCAGGCAGGGGAACTATGGCTACACCTTC
>NA|TRBJ1-1|TRBD1|TRBV29-1
CSVQRTGLNTEAFF
TGCAGCGTTCAGAGGACAGGGTTGAACACTGAAGCTTTCTTT
>few|TRBJ1-1|NA|TRBV7-9
CASSLGQGAQEAFF
TGTGCCAGCAGCTTAGGGCAGGGAGCCCAAGAAGCTTTCTTT
>NA|TRBJ1-2|NA|TRBV2
CASSEAGYGYTF
TGTGCCAGCAGTGAAGCGGGGTATGGCTACACCTTC
>NA|TRBJ2-5|TRBD1|TRBV6-6
CASSPDRGRWETQYF
TGTGCCAGCAGTCCAGACAGGGGAAGGTGGGAGACCCAGTACTTC
>NA|TRBJ1-2|TRBD1|TRBV19
CASSIGTGSNYGYTF
TGTGCCAGTAGTATCGGGACAGGCTCTAACTATGGCTACACCTTC
>NA|TRBJ1-1|NA|TRBV27
CASRQRMNTEAFF
TGTGCCAGCAGACAGAGAATGAACACTGAAGCTTTCTTT
>NA|TRBJ1-2|TRBD1|TRBV7-9
CASSLGTGPGDGYTF
TGTGCCAGCAGCTTAGGGACAGGACCCGGTGATGGCTACACCTTC
>NA|TRBJ1-2|NA|TRBV6-1
CASTPQGGSYGYTF
TGTGCCAGCACCCCACAAGGTGGTTCCTATGGCTACACCTTC
>NA|TRBJ1-5|NA|TRBV28
CASSIPGLGVPQHF
TGTGCCAGCAGTATCCCGGGACTTGGGGTGCCCCAGCATTTT
>NA|TRBJ1-1|NA|TRBV15
CATSKAQGTEAFF
TGTGCCACCAGCAAAGCCCAGGGCACTGAAGCTTTCTTT
>NA|TRBJ1-5|NA|TRBV6-1
CASSELGKRVAQHF
TGTGCCAGCAGTGAATTGGGGAAGAGGGTAGCCCAGCATTTT
>NA|TRBJ1-3|NA|TRBV30
CARSPRGGTLHTIYF
TGTGCCCGCTCCCCAAGAGGGGGGACTCTTCACACCATATATTTT